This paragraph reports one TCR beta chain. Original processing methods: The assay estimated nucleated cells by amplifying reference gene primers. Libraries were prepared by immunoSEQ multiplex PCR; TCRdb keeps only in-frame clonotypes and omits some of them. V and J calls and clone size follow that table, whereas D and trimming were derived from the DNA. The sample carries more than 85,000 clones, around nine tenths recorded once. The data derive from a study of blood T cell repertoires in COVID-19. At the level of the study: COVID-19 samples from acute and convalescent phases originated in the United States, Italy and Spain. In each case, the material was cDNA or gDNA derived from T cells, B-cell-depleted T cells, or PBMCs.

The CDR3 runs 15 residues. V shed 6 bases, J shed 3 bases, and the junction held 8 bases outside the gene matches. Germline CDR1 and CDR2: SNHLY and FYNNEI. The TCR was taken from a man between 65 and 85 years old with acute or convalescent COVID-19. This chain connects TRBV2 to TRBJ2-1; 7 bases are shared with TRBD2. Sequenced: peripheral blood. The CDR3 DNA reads TGTGCCAGCAGACAACTAGCGCTGAGCTACAATGAGCAGTTCTTC. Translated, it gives CASRQLALSYNEQFF. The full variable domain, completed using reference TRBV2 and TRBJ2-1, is EPEVTQTPSHQVTQMGQEVILRCVPISNHLYFYWYRQILGQKVEFLVSFYNNEISEKSEIFDDQFSVERPDGSNFTLKIRSTKLEDSAMYFCASRQLALSYNEQFFGPGTRLTVL.